This entry describes one T cell receptor beta chain. Its antigen is currently unknown. This sample stems from a study of naive and memory T cell subsets. The beta constant-region primer was an equimolar mix of two oligonucleotides covering TRBC1 and TRBC2. Nested alpha and beta constant-region primers with the SP2 primer drove four PCR rounds on ligated cDNA. TCRdb reprocessed the UMI-ligation and nested PCR reads via MiXCR and lists one record per CDR3 protein. This table holds about 4,600 distinct CDR3 sequences, approximately 7.6% found once. Study-level findings and limits: Between naive and memory subsets, TCR abundance power law exponents differed.

The receptor was derived from a human donor in good health. The sequencing input was CD4+ TEMRA cells from blood. Indicated subset: effector memory re-expressing CD45RA, CD45RA+ CD27-.

This CDR3 is CASKAGGARYEQYF. In DNA form, the CDR3 reads TGTGCCAGCAAGGCAGGGGGCGCAAGGTACGAGCAGTACTTC. The rearrangement links TRBV27 to TRBJ2-7, with TRBD1 matching 8 bases. V was pared by 7 bases and J by 4 bases, with 9 bases of the junction left unmatched. This CDR3 spans 14 amino acids. Germline V gene sequence: CDR1 MNHEY, CDR2 SMNVEV (reference sequence).